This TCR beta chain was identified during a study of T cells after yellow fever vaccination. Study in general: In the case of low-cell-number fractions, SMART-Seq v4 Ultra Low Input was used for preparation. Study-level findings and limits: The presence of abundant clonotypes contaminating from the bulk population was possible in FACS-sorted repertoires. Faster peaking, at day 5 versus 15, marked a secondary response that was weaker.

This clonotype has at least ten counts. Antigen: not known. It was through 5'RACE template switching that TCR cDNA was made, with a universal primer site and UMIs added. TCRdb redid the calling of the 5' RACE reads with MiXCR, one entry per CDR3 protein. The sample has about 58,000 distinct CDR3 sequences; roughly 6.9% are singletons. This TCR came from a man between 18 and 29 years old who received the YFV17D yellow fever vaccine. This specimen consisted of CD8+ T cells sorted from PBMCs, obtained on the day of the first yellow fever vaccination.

CDR3 residues: CASSMGLPATGELFF. The CDR3 DNA reads as TGTGCCAGCAGTATGGGACTACCCGCGACCGGGGAGCTGTTTTTT. This sequence joins TRBV7-3 and TRBJ2-2; 7 bases fit TRBD2. V lost 6 bases to trimming and J lost 5 bases; unmatched junction nucleotides: 9. CDR3 length: 15 residues. Looked up from germline, CDR1 is SGHTA and CDR2 is FQGTGA. Together with reference TRBV7-3 and TRBJ2-2, the CDR3 gives the full variable domain: GAGVSQTPSNKVTEKGKYVELRCDPISGHTALYWYRQSLGQGPEFLIYFQGTGAADDSGLPNDRFFAVRPEGSVSTLKIQRTERGDSAVYLCASSMGLPATGELFFGEGSRLTVL.